Following are 14 T cell receptor beta chains from one sample sequenced in a study of beta chain features in type 1 diabetes. Sequencing targeted expressed TCRB transcripts, as all isolated RNA had been reverse transcribed. The repertoire was sequenced with immunoSEQ multiplex PCR; TCRdb's copy has only in-frame clones and lacks some. The sample has about 260,000 clones, more than 65% seen once; the top ten hold around 0.05%. Sequenced: naive CD4+ T cells from blood. The source is a man between 25 and 39 years old in good health.

On this clone: Other DNA sequences within the sample encode an identical CDR3. The CDR3 loop reads CAWSVTVNTEAFF. DNA of the CDR3: TGTGCCTGGAGTGTAACGGTGAACACTGAAGCTTTCTTT. The V gene is TRBV30, the J gene TRBJ1-1; no firm D call. Germline-derived CDR1 and CDR2 are GTSNPN and SVGIG (reference sequence). V lost 0 bases to trimming and J lost 0 bases, with 5 bases between them. The CDR3 extends over 13 amino acids.

This sequence joins TRBV29-1 and TRBJ1-2; possible D gene TRBD1, 6 bases. This CDR3 is 14 amino acids long. CDR1 and CDR2 from the germline V gene are SQVTM and ANQGSEA. Trimming stripped 7 bases from V and 0 bases from J, with 15 bases between. The CDR3 DNA sequence: TGCAGCGCCGGGGGCACGAGATCTAACTATGGCTACACCTTC. This translates into CSAGGTRSNYGYTF.

The count of this clone is one. The chain combines TRBV7-2 with TRBJ2-5; a possible D gene is TRBD1 (6 bases). The V gene's germline CDR1 is SGHTA and CDR2 FQGNSA. V lost 2 bases, J lost 5 bases, and 9 bases lay in between. The CDR3 has 13 amino acids. The CDR3 DNA reads as TGTGCCAGCAGCTTACAGGGGACGGAGACCCAGTACTTC. This codes for CASSLQGTETQYF.

V and J are TRBV11-2 and TRBJ2-7, with 8 positions matching TRBD2. Germline assignment: CDR1 SGHAT and CDR2 FQNNGV. There are 19 residues in the CDR3. The ends lost 5 bases at V and 4 bases at J; junction bases unmatched: 22. CDR3 sequence: CASSPKSGGGLLSGYEQYF. CDR3 sequence (DNA): TGTGCCAGCAGCCCCAAAAGCGGGGGAGGCCTACTAAGCGGTTACGAGCAGTACTTC.

The chain joins TRBV30 to TRBJ1-1; D gene uncertain. The CDR3 consists of 14 residues. Germline CDR1 is GTSNPN and CDR2 is SVGIG (reference sequence). V lost 2 bases, J lost 4 bases, and 14 bases lay in between. The CDR3 reads CAWSTGAKGTEAFF. CDR3 in DNA: TGTGCCTGGAGTACGGGAGCTAAGGGCACTGAAGCTTTCTTT.

The V and J genes are TRBV7-2 and TRBJ1-1; a weak D match, TRBD1 (5 bases). CDR3 length: 14 amino acids. V was pared by 1 base and J by 8 bases, with 14 bases between. Germline CDR1 SGHTA, CDR2 FQGNSA. CDR3 nucleotides: TGTGCCAGCAGCTTAGACCGGGGCAGGGAGGAAGCTTTCTTT. Encoded protein: CASSLDRGREEAFF.

This clone has only a few counts. V is TRBV6-1 and J is TRBJ2-1, with D possibly TRBD1 on 7 matching bases. Trimming pared 3 bases from V and 8 bases from J, leaving 11 bases between. This CDR3 contains 13 residues. Germline V CDR1 and CDR2: MNHNS, SASEGT. The CDR3 region is CASSEEGADEQFF. The CDR3 nucleotides read TGTGCCAGCAGTGAGGAGGGGGCGGATGAGCAGTTCTTC.

Note on this clone: Other DNA variants within this sample encode the same CDR3. The J gene is TRBJ1-1, the V gene TRBV29-1; D unresolved. Germline CDR1 SQVTM, CDR2 ANQGSEA. Trimming cost V 4 bases and J 0 bases, with 6 bases left between them. The CDR3 contains 12 residues. CDR3 amino acids: CSVVGMNTEAFF. In nucleotides, the CDR3 is TGCAGCGTTGTAGGCATGAACACTGAAGCTTTCTTT.

The chain recombines TRBV18 with TRBJ2-7; the D gene could be TRBD1 or TRBD2 (5 bases each). From germline, CDR1 is KGHSH and CDR2 LQKENI. Trimming removed 3 bases at V and 0 bases at J, with 12 bases between. The CDR3 runs 15 residues. This CDR3 is CASSPRGTGSYEQYF. Here the CDR3 DNA reads TGTGCCAGCTCACCGCGAGGGACCGGCTCCTACGAGCAGTACTTC. Drawing the rest from reference TRBV18 and TRBJ2-7, the complete variable domain is NAGVMQNPRHLVRRRGQEARLRCSPMKGHSHVYWYRQLPEEGLKFMVYLQKENIIDESGMPKERFSAEFPKEGPSILRIQQVVRGDSAAYFCASSPRGTGSYEQYFGPGTRLTVT.

This rearrangement joins TRBV30 to TRBJ1-2, with unresolved D. Germline CDR1 GTSNPN, CDR2 SVGIG (reference sequence). V was clipped by 0 bases and J by 3 bases, with 11 bases between them. This CDR3 is built from 14 residues. The CDR3 DNA reads TGTGCCTGGAGTGTAAACCTCTTTGACTATGGCTACACCTTC. Its protein product is CAWSVNLFDYGYTF.

The V gene is TRBV29-1, the J gene TRBJ2-1; 10 bases are a match to TRBD2. The ends lost 6 bases at V and 4 bases at J; junction bases unmatched: 3. Germline CDR1 and CDR2: SQVTM and ANQGSEA. This CDR3 is built from 13 residues. DNA of the CDR3: TGCAGCGTCGGGACTAGCGAATACAATGAGCAGTTCTTC. Amino acid sequence: CSVGTSEYNEQFF.

The V gene is TRBV30, the J gene TRBJ2-7; D ambiguous. This CDR3 has 14 residues. Germline CDR1 reads GTSNPN; CDR2 reads SVGIG (reference sequence). Trimming left V 8 bases short and J 2 bases short, with 19 bases between. CDR3 bases: TGTGCCCTCTCCAAATCCGGATTAACCTACGAGCAGTACTTC. It codes for CALSKSGLTYEQYF.

The rearrangement uses TRBV15 and TRBJ2-3; 8 nucleotides match TRBD2. This CDR3 is 16 amino acids long. The trim removed 3 bases at V and 3 bases at J, leaving 8 bases unmatched. The V gene's germline CDR1 is LNHNV and CDR2 YYDKDF (reference sequence). The CDR3 spells CATSSLLAGVTDTQYF. CDR3 DNA sequence: TGTGCCACCAGCAGTTTGCTAGCGGGCGTGACAGATACGCAGTATTTT.

CDR3 in amino acids: CSGHSGNTIYF. The CDR3 DNA reads as TGCAGCGGCCACTCTGGAAACACCATATATTTT. This chain joins TRBV29-1 and TRBJ1-3; D unclear. The CDR3 extends over 11 amino acids. Germline loops: CDR1 SQVTM, CDR2 ANQGSEA. Trimming cost V 7 bases and J 0 bases, with 4 bases left between them.